This TCR beta chain was observed in a study of T-cell reconstitution after alpha-beta-depleted transplantation in children. A few counts support this clonotype. There are 15 residues in the CDR3. Deletions cut 4 bases from V and 7 bases from J, with 17 bases between. The germline gives CDR1 SGHAT, CDR2 FQNNGV. Library preparation (for TCRbeta) was performed with unique molecular identifiers. TCRdb passed the PCR reads through MiXCR, listing each CDR3 protein once. The table shows 300,000 to 400,000 distinct CDR3 sequences, with less than 15% occurring only once. The sequence derives from a human donor who donated a stem cell graft to a child with Fanconi anemia. The sequenced sample was PBMCs, obtained from the stem cell graft. The rearrangement uses TRBV11-2 and TRBJ2-1; D possibly uses TRBD1 or TRBD2 (6 bases each). In nucleotides, the CDR3 is TGTGCCAGCAGCTCGATCGGGGGCCCGATAAATGAGCAGTTCTTC. Its protein is CASSSIGGPINEQFF. The full variable domain, completed using reference TRBV11-2 and TRBJ2-1, is EAGVAQSPRYKIIEKRQSVAFWCNPISGHATLYWYQQILGQGPKLLIQFQNNGVVDDSQLPKDRFSAERLKGVDSTLKIQPAKLEDSAVYLCASSSIGGPINEQFFGPGTRLTVL.